The 11 T cell receptor beta chains below come from one sample, sequenced in a study of beta chain features in type 1 diabetes (dated by TCRdb to 2016 to 2019). Paper-wide results and their limitations: In all four CD4+ subsets, TCRB CDR3 length was moderately but significantly shorter in type 1 diabetes patients.

Antigens for these TCRs are unknown. Library preparation was by the immunoSEQ multiplex PCR assay. The High Capacity cDNA Reverse Transcription Kit was used to reverse transcribe all of the isolated RNA, meaning that expressed TCRB transcripts were what got sequenced. TCRdb holds this immuneACCESS table with in-frame rearrangements only. Some clones are missing; in checked studies, unresolved V genes explain under half, and the rest has no known cause. The sample includes about 230,000 clones, with 16% observed a single time. The ten largest clones represent approximately 0.087% of the sample. Sequenced material: naive CD4+ T cells from blood. The cell subset or site label on this specimen signifies: true naive CD4+ T cells. The receptors here all came from a man aged 25-45 years with type 1 diabetes.

This clone has only a few counts. V and J are TRBV7-9 and TRBJ2-3, with 8 bases identical to TRBD2. This CDR3 spans 17 amino acids. The V segment lost 0 bases and the J segment 3 bases; nucleotides outside the gene matches: 8. Germline loops: CDR1 SEHNR, CDR2 FQNEAQ (reference sequence). In DNA form, the CDR3 reads TGTGCCAGCAGCTTAGCGAAAGGTAGCGGGATAACAGATACGCAGTATTTT. It translates to CASSLAKGSGITDTQYF.

This clone was seen only a few times. This rearrangement joins TRBV6-6 to TRBJ2-5, with D tentatively TRBD1 (6 bases). CDR3 length equals 13 residues. The V and J ends lost 7 bases and 5 bases respectively, with 14 bases between them. Germline V CDR1 and CDR2: MNHNY, SVGAGI (reference sequence). CDR3 nucleotides: TGTGCCAGCAACATACAGGGTAGCGAGACCCAGTACTTC. It yields the protein CASNIQGSETQYF.

The chain is built from TRBV6-5 and TRBJ1-1, with D hard to call. The length of the CDR3 is 13 residues. Trimming took 5 bases from V and 4 from J, leaving 11 bases between them. Looked up from germline, CDR1 is MNHEY and CDR2 is SVGAGI. The CDR3 region is CASSPSFGTEAFF. CDR3 nucleotides: TGTGCCAGCAGTCCGTCATTCGGCACTGAAGCTTTCTTT.

This clone has just a few counts. The chain couples TRBV25-1 to TRBJ2-1; 9 bases fit TRBD2. With 7 bases clipped from V and 4 bases from J, the junction kept 8 bases outside the gene matches. CDR1 MGHDK and CDR2 SYGVNS come from the germline V gene. This CDR3 region has 15 residues. The CDR3 spells CASNRAGGGYNEQFF. CDR3 nucleotide sequence: TGTGCCAGCAATCGAGCGGGAGGTGGTTACAATGAGCAGTTCTTC. Looking up the rest from reference TRBV25-1 and TRBJ2-1 gives the full variable domain: EADIYQTPRYLVIGTGKKITLECSQTMGHDKMYWYQQDPGMELHLIHYSYGVNSTEKGDLSSESTVSRIRTEHFPLTLESARPSHTSQYLCASNRAGGGYNEQFFGPGTRLTVL.

This chain connects TRBV5-1 to TRBJ1-1, with 9 bases that match TRBD1. Trimming took 4 bases from V and 3 from J; bases not matched to a gene: 4. Germline V lookup: CDR1 SGHRS, CDR2 YFSETQ. This CDR3 region has 14 residues. The CDR3 loop reads CASSPRTGDTEAFF. In DNA, the CDR3 is TGCGCCAGCAGCCCCCGGACAGGGGACACTGAAGCTTTCTTT.

The sample holds a few counts of this clone. The chain carries TRBV14 and TRBJ2-1; D unresolved. The germline V and J ends were trimmed by 4 bases and 15 bases, with 19 bases remaining between them. Germline V CDR1 and CDR2: SGHDN, FVKESK. This CDR3 has 13 amino acids. The CDR3 reads CASSLNSGISWFF. The CDR3 DNA follows: TGTGCCAGCAGCCTAAACTCTGGAATCTCGTGGTTCTTC.

This chain joins TRBV6-4 and TRBJ1-2, with no clear D. This CDR3 spans 12 amino acids. V was trimmed by 3 bases and J by 7 bases, leaving 9 bases between them. Germline CDR1 and CDR2: MRHNA and SNTAGT. As DNA, the CDR3 is TGTGCCAGCAGTGAAGGTCTGGCTGGCTACACCTTC. Translated: CASSEGLAGYTF.

This clone showed up just a few times. This chain connects TRBV9 to TRBJ1-2; unclear D gene. Germline loops: CDR1 SGDLS, CDR2 YYNGEE. Trimming shortened V by 3 bases and J by 1 base, and 10 bases separated the two germline ends. The CDR3 contains 14 residues. This chain's CDR3 is CASSESGGNYGYTF. In DNA form, the CDR3 reads TGTGCCAGCAGCGAGAGCGGAGGTAACTATGGCTACACCTTC.

This clone has more than one count but fewer than ten. The V gene is TRBV7-2, the J gene TRBJ2-7; D not resolved. The length of the CDR3 is 14 residues. V lost 1 base and J 0 bases, leaving 7 bases between the germline ends. Germline values: CDR1 SGHTA, CDR2 FQGNSA. The CDR3, as DNA: TGTGCCAGCAGCTTAGGGTCGCACTCCTACGAGCAGTACTTC. Translating it yields CASSLGSHSYEQYF.

Note on this clone: Other nucleotide sequences from this sample produce the same CDR3. V usage is TRBV7-2 and J usage is TRBJ2-3, with 7 bases fitting TRBD1. The CDR3 has 14 amino acids. The trim removed 3 bases at V and 1 base at J, leaving 1 base unmatched. Germline V gene data show CDR1 as SGHTA and CDR2 as FQGNSA. Here the CDR3 reads CASSFDRGTDTQYF. The CDR3 nucleotides are TGTGCCAGCAGCTTTGACAGGGGCACAGATACGCAGTATTTT.

The chain carries TRBV7-2 and TRBJ2-7; D is ambiguous. Trimming cost V 1 base and J 2 bases, with 6 bases left between them. Germline V gene lookup returns CDR1 SGHTA and CDR2 FQGNSA. The length of the CDR3 is 13 residues. Here the CDR3 DNA reads TGTGCCAGCAGCTTAGAGAGAGCCTACGAGCAGTACTTC. Its translation: CASSLERAYEQYF. Looking up the rest from reference TRBV7-2 and TRBJ2-7 gives the full variable domain: GAGVSQSPSNKVTEKGKDVELRCDPISGHTALYWYRQSLGQGLEFLIYFQGNSAPDKSGLPSDRFSAERTGGSVSTLTIQRTQQEDSAVYLCASSLERAYEQYFGPGTRLTVT.